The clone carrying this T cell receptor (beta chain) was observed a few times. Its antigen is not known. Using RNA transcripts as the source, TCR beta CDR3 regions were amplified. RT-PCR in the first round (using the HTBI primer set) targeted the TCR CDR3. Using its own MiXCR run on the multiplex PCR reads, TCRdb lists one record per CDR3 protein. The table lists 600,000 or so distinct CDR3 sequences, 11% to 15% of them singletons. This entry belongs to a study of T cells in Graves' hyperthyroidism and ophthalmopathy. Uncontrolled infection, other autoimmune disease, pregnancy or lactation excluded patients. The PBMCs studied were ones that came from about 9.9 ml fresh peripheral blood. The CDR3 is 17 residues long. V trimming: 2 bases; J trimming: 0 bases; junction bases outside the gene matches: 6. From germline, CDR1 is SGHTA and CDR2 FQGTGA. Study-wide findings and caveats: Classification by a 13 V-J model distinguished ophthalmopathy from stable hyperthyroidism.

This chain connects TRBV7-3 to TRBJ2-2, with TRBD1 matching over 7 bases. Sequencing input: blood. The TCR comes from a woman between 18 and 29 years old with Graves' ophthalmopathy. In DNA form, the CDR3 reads TGTGCCAGCAGCTTAGCAGGGGGACAGACGAACACCGGGGAGCTGTTTTTT. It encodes CASSLAGGQTNTGELFF.